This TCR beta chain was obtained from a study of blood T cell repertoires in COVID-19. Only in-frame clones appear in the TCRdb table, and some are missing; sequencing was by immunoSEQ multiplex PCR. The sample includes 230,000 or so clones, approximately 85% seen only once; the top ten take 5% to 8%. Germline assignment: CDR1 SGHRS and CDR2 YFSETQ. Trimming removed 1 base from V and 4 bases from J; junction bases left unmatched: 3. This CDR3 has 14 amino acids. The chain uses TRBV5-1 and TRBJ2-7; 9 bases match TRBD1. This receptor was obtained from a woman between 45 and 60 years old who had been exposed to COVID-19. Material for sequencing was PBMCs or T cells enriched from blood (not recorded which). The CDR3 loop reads CASSLRDRDYEQYF. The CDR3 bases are TGCGCCAGCAGCTTGCGGGACAGGGATTACGAGCAGTACTTC.